These 19 T cell receptor beta chains were sequenced from one sample in a study of post-analysis software for immune sequencing data. Whole-study results and caveats: Relative to controls, patients had several TRBV segments at higher frequency, with TRBV5-6, TRBV5-1 and TRBV20-1 among these.

Their antigen targets remain unknown. Unique-molecular-identifier-tagged TCR beta cDNA libraries were used. TCRdb recomputed calls from the PCR reads with MiXCR, one row per CDR3 protein. The table has about 200,000 distinct CDR3 sequences, approximately 28% seen once. Sequencing input: blood. The source is a girl aged 2 to 17 with multiple sclerosis.

Regarding this clonotype: A much larger clone differs from this one at a single base, so this may be a read error. J is TRBJ2-6 and V is TRBV6-5; perhaps TRBD1 as D (5 bases). This CDR3 is built from 13 residues. Per germline, CDR1 MNHEY and CDR2 SVGAGI. CDR3 nucleotides: TGTGCCGGCAGGGTCAATGGGGCCAACGTCCTGACTTTC. Residues: CAGRVNGANVLTF.

The sample holds a few counts of this clonotype. The CDR3 region is CASRLRNTGELFF. Written as DNA, the CDR3 is TGCGCCAGCAGACTTAGGAACACCGGGGAGCTGTTTTTT. The chain employs TRBV5-1 and TRBJ2-2; D is undetermined. This CDR3 has 13 residues. The V gene lost 5 bases and the J gene lost 1 base, with 6 bases spanning the gap. Germline-derived CDR1 and CDR2 are SGHRS and YFSETQ.

This clonotype has more than one count but fewer than ten. This rearrangement joins TRBV18 to TRBJ1-4; D uncertain. The CDR3 runs 12 residues. V was shortened by 4 bases and J by 12 bases, with 12 bases between the two germline ends. Germline V gene lookup returns CDR1 KGHSH and CDR2 LQKENI. In DNA form, the CDR3 reads TGTGCCAGCTCACTCGTCGCCCTTGAACTGTTTTTT. The encoded protein is CASSLVALELFF. The full variable domain, in which reference TRBV18 and TRBJ1-4 provide the parts outside the CDR3, is NAGVMQNPRHLVRRRGQEARLRCSPMKGHSHVYWYRQLPEEGLKFMVYLQKENIIDESGMPKERFSAEFPKEGPSILRIQQVVRGDSAAYFCASSLVALELFFGSGTQLSVL.

The V and J genes are TRBV29-1 and TRBJ1-1; D gene uncertain. Trimming cost V 6 bases and J 0 bases, with 11 bases left between them. Germline CDR1 SQVTM, CDR2 ANQGSEA. The CDR3 totals 13 residues. The CDR3 DNA reads TGCAGCGTCTCCTTTAACCTGAACACTGAAGCTTTCTTT. Protein: CSVSFNLNTEAFF.

About this clonotype: The junction departs from the called germline gene at one end, perhaps through a read error. In DNA, the CDR3 is TGTGCCAGCTCACGAGCGGGACTTGAGGGGAATGAGCACTTCTTC. This codes for CASSRAGLEGNEHFF. The rearrangement uses TRBV18 and TRBJ2-1; 7 bases map to TRBD2. Germline assignment: CDR1 KGHSH and CDR2 LQKENI. The CDR3 is made up of 15 amino acids.

This clonotype was seen only a few times. The chain combines TRBV6-5 with TRBJ1-1, with TRBD1 as a possible D gene (6 bases). V dropped 5 bases and J dropped 5 bases, with 18 bases sitting between them. Germline V gives CDR1 MNHEY, CDR2 SVGAGI. The CDR3 has 15 residues. CDR3 region: CASSRTHTGSTEAFF. For the CDR3, the DNA is TGTGCCAGCAGTAGAACCCATACAGGGAGTACTGAAGCTTTCTTT.

The CDR3 bases are TGCAGCGTCGGTACAGGGGTTAACTATGGCTACACCTTC. It codes for CSVGTGVNYGYTF. The chain employs TRBV29-1 and TRBJ1-2; TRBD1 matches at 7 bases. This CDR3 spans 13 amino acids. The germline V gene encodes CDR1 SQVTM and CDR2 ANQGSEA. V shed 6 bases, J shed 1 base, and the junction held 5 bases outside the gene matches.

V gene TRBV28 combines with J gene TRBJ2-7; unclear D gene. The V end lost 7 bases, the J end lost 7 bases, and 14 bases lay between the germline ends. The CDR3 spans 12 residues. Germline V gene lookup returns CDR1 MDHEN and CDR2 SYDVKM. The CDR3 protein is CASNRNYNEQYF. The CDR3 nucleotides read TGTGCCAGCAACCGGAACTACAATGAGCAGTACTTC.

This clonotype came up many times. The chain is built from TRBV12-3 or TRBV12-4 and TRBJ1-2; TRBD1 is a possible D gene (6 bases). V gave up 5 bases and J gave up 5 bases, with 15 bases separating them. CDR3 length equals 14 residues. CDR3 in amino acids: CASSPLDRNYGYTF. CDR3 nucleotides: TGTGCCAGCAGTCCCTTAGACAGGAATTATGGCTACACCTTC.

As concerns this clonotype: Mismatch with germline at one junction end may stem from a read error. The chain combines TRBV27 with TRBJ1-1; tentative D call: TRBD1 (5 bases). Germline loops: CDR1 MNHEY, CDR2 SMNVEV (reference sequence). The CDR3 has 13 amino acids. The CDR3: CVSSLWGGTEAFF. The CDR3 DNA reads TGTGTCAGCAGTTTGTGGGGGGGCACTGAAGCTTTCTTT.

This clonotype showed up just a few times. This chain connects TRBV12-3 or TRBV12-4 to TRBJ2-1, with D perhaps TRBD1 (6 bases). Deletions cut 6 bases from V and 4 bases from J, with 13 bases between. The CDR3 contains 14 residues. The CDR3 spells CASRIRRGYNEQFF. DNA of the CDR3: TGTGCCAGCAGGATTAGAAGGGGGTACAATGAGCAGTTCTTC.

This clonotype was seen a handful of times. Compared with germline, one end of the junction differs, possibly owing to a read error. This chain joins TRBV20-1 and TRBJ1-1; no definite D call. Per germline, CDR1 DFQATT and CDR2 SNEGSKA (reference sequence). CDR3 size: 12 residues. The CDR3 DNA reads TGCAGTGCTAATTGGGCGAACACTGGAGCTTTCTTT. Its protein product is CSANWANTGAFF.

The V gene is TRBV29-1, the J gene TRBJ1-1; D unresolved. Germline values: CDR1 SQVTM, CDR2 ANQGSEA. V lost 5 bases and J 6 bases, leaving 13 bases between the germline ends. CDR3 length: 12 residues. CDR3 coding DNA: TGCAGCGTTAAATTCTTCGGATCTGAAGCTTTCTTT. Its protein is CSVKFFGSEAFF.

Details on this clonotype: A much larger clone sits a single nucleotide away, making a read error possible. The chain is built from TRBV7-9 and TRBJ1-1, with unresolved D. The CDR3 spans 11 residues. Germline V gene lookup returns CDR1 SEHNR and CDR2 FQNEAQ (reference sequence). CDR3 amino acids: CGSSFTTEAFF. The CDR3, as DNA: TGTGGCAGCAGCTTTACCACTGAAGCTTTCTTT.

This sequence joins TRBV6-5 and TRBJ1-1; 9 bases line up with TRBD1. Germline CDR1 is MNHEY and CDR2 is SVGAGI. The CDR3 contains 14 residues. J was trimmed by 3 bases and V by 6 bases; bases with no gene match: 5. The CDR3 DNA reads as TGTGCCAGCAGCTTCACAGGGGGCCACACTGAAGCTTTCTTT. Protein sequence: CASSFTGGHTEAFF.

The table lists this clonotype with many counts. The CDR3: CSVEGTGGNEKLFF. The CDR3 DNA sequence: TGCAGCGTTGAGGGGACAGGGGGCAATGAAAAACTGTTTTTT. The V gene is TRBV29-1, the J gene TRBJ1-4, with TRBD1 identical over 12 bases. The CDR3 has 14 residues. CDR1 is SQVTM, CDR2 ANQGSEA, per germline. Trimming cost V 3 bases and J 5 bases; bases outside gene matches: 1.

The chain links TRBV5-5 to TRBJ2-4; TRBD2 matches at 11 bases. The CDR3 is made up of 16 amino acids. The V gene's germline CDR1 is SGHKS and CDR2 YYEKEE (reference sequence). V trimming: 3 bases; J trimming: 13 bases; junction bases outside the gene matches: 15. The CDR3 here is CASSSPSGGRNYKQYF. CDR3 DNA: TGTGCCAGCAGCTCTCCTAGCGGGGGGCGTAACTACAAGCAGTACTTC.

Ten or more counts support this clonotype. The chain has TRBV4-1 and TRBJ1-6; 11 bases map to TRBD1. CDR1 and CDR2 (germline): MGHRA, YSYEKL. This CDR3 has 16 amino acids. The V gene end was trimmed by 3 bases and the J gene end by 9 bases; junction bases not matched to a gene: 7. CDR3 bases: TGCGCCAGCAGCCAGGACCCGGGACAGGGGGGTTCACCCCTCCACTTT. Translated: CASSQDPGQGGSPLHF.

The chain is built from TRBV28 and TRBJ2-7, with D perhaps matching TRBD1 (5 bases). Germline values: CDR1 MDHEN, CDR2 SYDVKM. Trimming took off 5 bases at V and 1 base at J, with 18 bases between the two ends. The CDR3 runs 16 residues. The CDR3 protein is CASSTGRTITSYEQYF. In DNA, the CDR3 is TGTGCCAGCAGTACCGGACGGACAATCACATCCTACGAGCAGTACTTC.